This T cell receptor beta chain was obtained from a study of cytomegalovirus exposure and HLA in healthy donors. Study-level findings and limits: Most of the CMV-associated TCR beta chains (in a later analysis) appeared to be HLA-restricted. Some V segments, including TRBV6-2 and TRBV6-3, were excluded as indistinguishable. Later on, a genetic analysis was performed. It linked a missense variant in DCLRE1C with V- and J-gene trimming of TCR beta.

The CDR3 runs to 15 residues. The V gene's germline CDR1 is MDHEN and CDR2 SYDVKM. Trimming pared 2 bases from V and 0 bases from J, leaving 11 bases between. Only a few counts were recorded for this clone. The antigen remains unidentified. PCR amplification relied on 60 Vbeta primers (plus 13 Jbeta primers). Sequenced by immunoSEQ multiplex PCR; TCRdb stores in-frame clones only, minus some. The sample consists of about 140,000 clones, 70% of them appearing once. The source is a woman aged 25-40 years in good health and CMV-seronegative. This sequence joins TRBV28 and TRBJ2-7, with D perhaps TRBD1 (6 bases). Sequenced material: PBMCs. CDR3 in amino acids: CASSLHRAGSYEQYF. In DNA, the CDR3 is TGTGCCAGCAGTTTACACAGGGCGGGCTCCTACGAGCAGTACTTC.